This T cell receptor (beta chain) was recorded in a study of PD-1 blockade in classical Hodgkin lymphoma (dated by TCRdb to 2018 to 2020). Turning to the overall study: Nivolumab dosing was 3 mg/kg intravenously every 2 weeks, continuing until either disease progression or unacceptable toxicity. The study used TCR beta sequencing and CyTOF to define a peripheral blood immune signature of response to PD-1 blockade in classical Hodgkin lymphoma. What the authors observed across the whole study: Trial patients with a complete response had baseline diversity similar to that of newly diagnosed patients, while partial responders and progressors had significantly lower diversity. Baseline TCR diversity was reported to be lower in newly diagnosed patients than in healthy donors, and even lower in relapsed/refractory patients. The study was limited to a single clinical trial cohort, and causes of repertoire differences, possibly disease activity or prior therapy, remained undefined. CD4+ but not CD8+ TCR diversity rose significantly by C4D1 (p=0.0027 vs p=0.16), most apparent in complete responders (p=0.02). Patients starting nivolumab less than 1 year after ASCT had lower diversity and were excluded from later analyses to avoid confounding by immune reconstitution.

Note on this clone: What antigen it recognizes has not been identified. No qualities accompany the bases; no much larger clone lies one base away.

The Qiagen DNeasy kit was used to extract genomic DNA both from unsorted PBMCs and from the negatively selected CD4+ and CD8+ fractions. Amplification of TCR beta CDR3 regions was done by immunoSEQ multiplex PCR with primers that anneal to V and J segments. Amplification bias was minimized using a synthetic immune receptor repertoire, and residual bias was removed computationally after sequencing. Turning to the authors' computational methods: Repertoire diversity was quantified as the Shannon entropy index using custom Python scripts. Unsorted, CD4+ and CD8+ repertoires were analyzed separately, except in combined analyses where CD4+ and CD8+ sequences were merged in silico. A clone was considered expanded if an increase in frequency of at least 2-fold after treatment relative to C1D1 was found, and a pseudocount of 0.5 was applied to clones undetected at baseline. Clones with 0 or 1 copy at C1D1 were defined as singleton clones, while clones with 2 or more copies were defined as non-singleton clones. By matching protein sequences in sorted samples from the same patient, clones expanded in unsorted samples were annotated as CD4+, CD8+ or unknown. Wilcoxon tests on paired samples were used to test diversity changes from C1D1 to C4D1. The immuneACCESS repertoire file appears here via TCRdb, limited to in-frame rearrangements. These files lack a portion of the clones; in checked studies, under half of the deficit traces to unresolved V genes, and the cause of the others is not known. That table supplies the V and J calls and clone size; D and trimming were determined from the DNA. The sample records around 9,800 clones, roughly 80% of which are singletons. Jointly, the top ten make up around 4.5% of the sample.

Reading the label with the study, this specimen's time point is: cycle 4 day 1 (C4D1), after more than five weeks of nivolumab. Every trial patient had relapsed following autologous stem cell transplantation, and prior brentuximab vedotin exposure was what differed among cohorts A, B and C. A Miltenyi CD4+ T cell isolation kit was used for magnetic negative selection to purify CD4+ T cells from thawed PBMCs. The trial cohort included around 56 patients with relapsed/refractory classical Hodgkin lymphoma, and each patient had a best overall response of complete response, partial response or progressive disease. Single-agent nivolumab was administered to trial patients in the multi-cohort phase II CheckMate 205 trial. Best overall response was determined by an independent review committee according to the 2007 International Working Group response criteria. PBMCs from the trial were collected at three points: immediately before nivolumab initiation (C1D1), and during therapy at cycle 2 day 1 and cycle 4 day 1. Peripheral blood was collected in 8 mL Vacutainer Cell Preparation Tubes, from which PBMCs were isolated by centrifugation and then cryopreserved. Purified CD4+ and CD8+ fractions were prepared only for cases where an additional PBMC sample was available. Magnetically labelled cells were removed on LS columns in a quadroMACS separator, and the flow-through was collected as the purified fraction.

CDR1 and CDR2 were assigned from the germline V gene as SGHAT and FQNNGV. Its CDR3 holds 16 amino acids, cysteine through phenylalanine. The CDR3 DNA has 48 bases and is translated from base 1. V is reduced by 1 base and J by 0 bases, leaving a spacing of 12 bases between them. Sequencing was performed on CD4+ T cells from blood, taken before the fourth cycle of nivolumab. The clonotype was recovered from a human donor with classical Hodgkin lymphoma. The sequence is built from TRBV11-2 and TRBJ1-1, with the D segment identity uncertain. The DNA sequence is as follows: TGTGCCAGCAGCTTAGTCGGGCGACTGATGAACACTGAAGCTTTCTTT. Its coded protein is CASSLVGRLMNTEAFF. Outside the CDR3, residues come from the reference TRBV11-2 and TRBJ1-1 proteins, so the full variable domain is: EAGVAQSPRYKIIEKRQSVAFWCNPISGHATLYWYQQILGQGPKLLIQFQNNGVVDDSQLPKDRFSAERLKGVDSTLKIQPAKLEDSAVYLCASSLVGRLMNTEAFFGQGTRLTVV.